A single sample gave rise to the 16 T cell receptor beta chains below, sequenced in a study of tumor-infiltrating lymphocytes in primary liver carcinoma. The researchers obtained blood RNA from unsorted whole blood and also extracted germline DNA. With a constant-region primer, TCR beta cDNA was made from approximately 500 ng of total RNA. Three-round nested multiplex PCR performed with slightly modified ARM-PCR produced the TCR beta libraries. Investigators reported that the first two PCR rounds, at roughly 10 cycles each, used TRBV1-TRBV30 forward primers with a C-beta reverse primer. Using its own MiXCR run on the multiplex PCR reads, TCRdb lists one record per CDR3 protein. The sample contains approximately 330,000 distinct CDR3 sequences, about 65% of which appear only once. The material sequenced was peripheral blood. These receptors originate from a man aged 35-49 years with primary liver carcinoma and hepatitis B virus infection.

As concerns this clonotype: A read error is possible here, since a much larger clone lies one base away. The chain combines TRBV5-1 with TRBJ2-7; weak D call: TRBD2 (6 bases). Germline CDR1 and CDR2: SGHRS and YFSETQ. CDR3 length: 15 residues. Here the CDR3 reads CASSLALEGIYGQYF. As DNA, the CDR3 is TGCGCCAGCAGCTTGGCCTTGGAGGGGATCTACGGGCAGTACTTC.

This chain connects TRBV4-3 to TRBJ2-1; 13 bases are shared with TRBD2. The CDR3 loop spans 16 amino acids. J lost 7 bases, V lost 4 bases, and 7 bases had no gene match. The germline CDR1 and CDR2 sequences are LGHNA and YSLEER. The CDR3 sequence is CASSRSGTSGENEQFF. CDR3 DNA: TGCGCCAGCAGCCGCAGTGGGACTAGCGGGGAGAATGAGCAGTTCTTC.

Many counts were recorded for this clonotype. J is TRBJ2-5 and V is TRBV10-1; 9 bases are shared with TRBD1. CDR1 WNHNN and CDR2 SYGVQD come from the germline V gene (reference sequence). V was clipped by 3 bases and J by 2 bases; unmatched bases: 4. The CDR3 spans 15 residues. This chain's CDR3 is CASSEATGGQETQYF. The DNA of the CDR3 is TGCGCCAGCAGTGAAGCGACAGGGGGGCAAGAGACCCAGTACTTC.

This clonotype appeared a single time. This rearrangement joins TRBV28 to TRBJ2-7; 10 bases align to TRBD1. Looked up from germline, CDR1 is MDHEN and CDR2 is SYDVKM. The junction had 7 bases not matched to a gene; V was cut back by 2 bases and J by 6 bases. This CDR3 is built from 15 residues. Written as DNA, the CDR3 is TGTGCCAGCAGTTTAACCGGGACAGGGGACCTCGAGCAGTACTTC. Encoded protein: CASSLTGTGDLEQYF.

The gene calls are TRBV28 and TRBJ2-1; TRBD1 is a possible D gene (5 bases). Per germline, CDR1 MDHEN and CDR2 SYDVKM. Trimming took off 2 bases at V and 7 bases at J, with 15 bases between the two ends. There are 15 residues in the CDR3. The CDR3 nucleotides read TGTGCCAGCAGTTTAGGGCAGGGTGGCCTAAATGAGCAGTTCTTC. Translating it yields CASSLGQGGLNEQFF.

This clonotype was seen a single time. This may stem from a read error, because a much larger clone lies one nucleotide away. The gene calls are TRBV4-2 and TRBJ1-2; maybe TRBD1 (5 bases). This CDR3 comprises 15 residues. Germline CDR1 is LGHNA and CDR2 is YNFKEQ. The CDR3 nucleotides read TGTGCCAACAGCCAAGAGATCGGGGACCTCTATGGCTACACCTTC. Its protein is CANSQEIGDLYGYTF.

As regards this clonotype: A clone one base away is much larger, so this may be a read error. The CDR3 ends on some other residue instead of the conserved phenylalanine or tryptophan, so this is likely a read error. The chain couples TRBV12-3 or TRBV12-4 to TRBJ2-3; 9 nucleotides align to TRBD1. After removal of 3 bases from V and 4 bases from J, the junction contained 5 bases not matched to a gene. This CDR3 comprises 15 residues. The CDR3 sequence: CASSFRDREADTQYL. CDR3 in DNA: TGTGCCAGCAGTTTTAGGGACAGGGAGGCAGATACGCAGTATTTA.

Details on this clonotype: The junction differs from germline at one of its ends, possibly a read error. The CDR3 nucleotides are TGTGTCAGCAGCTTGAGTGGGGCCAACCTCCTGACTTTC. Translation: CVSSLSGANLLTF. V gene TRBV5-4 combines with J gene TRBJ2-6; possible D gene TRBD1, 5 bases. This CDR3 contains 13 residues. The germline V gene encodes CDR1 SGHNT and CDR2 YYREEE (reference sequence).

Only one count was recorded for this clonotype. Since a much larger clone is just one base distant, this may be a read error. J is TRBJ1-5 and V is TRBV10-3; D gene uncertain. The CDR3 is 13 residues long. V lost 7 bases and J 1 base, leaving 8 bases between the germline ends. CDR1 is ENHRY and CDR2 is SYGVKD in the germline V gene. The CDR3 sequence is CAINRYSNQPQHF. CDR3 coding DNA: TGTGCCATCAACCGGTACAGCAATCAGCCCCAGCATTTT.

To note about this clonotype: A read error may produce the germline difference seen at one junction end. The V call is TRBV6-6, the J call TRBJ2-5; D uncertain. From germline, CDR1 is MNHNY and CDR2 SVGAGI (reference sequence). This CDR3 is 15 amino acids long. Here the CDR3 DNA reads TGTGCCGGCAGTTACTCGTCGCAGAATCAAGAGGCCCAGTACTTC. It yields the protein CAGSYSSQNQEAQYF.

This clonotype was counted a few times. Its ends do not fully match the called genes, so a read error is possible. The V and J genes are TRBV5-6 and TRBJ1-6; 12 bases fit TRBD1. Germline V gene lookup returns CDR1 SGHDT and CDR2 YYEEEE. This CDR3 comprises 18 residues. CDR3 sequence: CASSLGDRGLAYNSPPHF. CDR3 coding DNA: TGTGCCAGCAGCTTGGGGGACAGGGGGCTCGCCTATAATTCACCCCCCCACTTT.

This clonotype was counted a few times. This chain uses TRBV12-5 with TRBJ2-2; 7 bases map to TRBD2. The CDR3 spans 16 residues. Germline trimming cut 3 bases from V and 1 base from J; bases unmatched to any gene: 5. Germline loops: CDR1 LGHNT, CDR2 FRNRAP. In DNA, the CDR3 is TGTGCTAGTGGTTTTTTCGCTAGCGGGAACACCGGGGAGCTGTTTTTT. Protein: CASGFFASGNTGELFF.

The count of this clonotype is one. It may be a read error: a sequence one base away is much more abundant. This chain connects TRBV6-2 or TRBV6-3 to TRBJ2-3; 7 bases are shared with TRBD1. The CDR3 contains 15 residues. The germline CDR1 and CDR2 sequences are MNHEY and SVGEGT. CDR3 bases: TGTGCCAGCAGAGATCCGGGACAGAGAAAGGATATGCAGTATTTT. As protein: CASRDPGQRKDMQYF.

This chain connects TRBV5-6 to TRBJ2-5; 10 bases agree with TRBD1. Germline V gene lookup returns CDR1 SGHDT and CDR2 YYEEEE. Trimming removed 1 base from V and 7 bases from J; junction bases left unmatched: 7. The CDR3 consists of 15 residues. CDR3 in amino acids: CASSLRQGATGTQYF. The CDR3 DNA reads as TGTGCCAGCAGCTTGAGACAGGGGGCTACCGGGACCCAGTACTTC.

To note about this clonotype: A much larger clone differs from this one at a single base, so this may be a read error. This rearrangement joins TRBV6-2 or TRBV6-3 to TRBJ1-1; tentatively, D is TRBD1 (6 bases). CDR1 is MNHEY, CDR2 SVGEGT, per germline. Trimming left V 2 bases short and J 4 bases short, with 20 bases between. The length of the CDR3 is 17 residues. CDR3 nucleotide sequence: TGTGCCAGCAGTTACACCCGACCGGGGGCGCTTGGCACTGAAGCTTTCTTT. Protein product: CASSYTRPGALGTEAFF.

A word on this clonotype: Given a much more abundant clone one base away, this may be a read error. The gene calls are TRBV6-5 and TRBJ1-5; possible D gene TRBD1, 6 bases. Germline lookup yields CDR1 MNHEY and CDR2 SVGAGI. V was clipped by 2 bases and J by 0 bases, with 8 bases between them. The CDR3 has 15 amino acids. The chain's CDR3 is CASSYTGRSNQPQHF. The CDR3 bases are TGTGCCAGCAGTTACACAGGGCGTAGCAATCAGCCCCAGCATTTT.